This T cell receptor beta chain was sequenced for a study of CD8 T cells in Susac syndrome. Study background: Treatment status at blood draw for the Susac syndrome patients was therapy-naive, corticosteroids, or intravenous immunoglobulin alone.

Random-hexamer reverse transcription was applied to roughly 0.5 to 1 ug RNA. MiXCR, applied by TCRdb to the immunoSEQ multiplex PCR reads, yields one record per CDR3 protein. The table includes around 170,000 distinct CDR3 sequences, more than 90% detected once. CDR1 is ENHRY and CDR2 is SYGVKD in the germline V gene. The germline V and J ends were trimmed by 0 bases and 4 bases, with 16 bases remaining between them. This CDR3 comprises 17 residues. Material: CD4+ T cells from PBMCs. The J gene is TRBJ1-5, the V gene TRBV10-3; tentatively, D is TRBD1 (5 bases). This receptor was identified in a human donor with Susac syndrome. CDR3 DNA sequence: TGTGCCATCAGTGAGTCAGGGTGGGGCCTTGGGAATCAGCCCCAGCATTTT. Protein product: CAISESGWGLGNQPQHF.